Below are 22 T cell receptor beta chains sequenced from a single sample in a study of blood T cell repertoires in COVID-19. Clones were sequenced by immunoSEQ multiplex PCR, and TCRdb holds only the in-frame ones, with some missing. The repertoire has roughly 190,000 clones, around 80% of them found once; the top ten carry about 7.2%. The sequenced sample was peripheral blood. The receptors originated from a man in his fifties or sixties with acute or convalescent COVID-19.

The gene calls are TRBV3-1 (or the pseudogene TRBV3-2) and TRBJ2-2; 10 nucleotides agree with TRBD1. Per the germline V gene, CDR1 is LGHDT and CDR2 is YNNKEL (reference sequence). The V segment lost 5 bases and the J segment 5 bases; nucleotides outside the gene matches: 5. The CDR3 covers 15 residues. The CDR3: CASSTRTGGTGELFF. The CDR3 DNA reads TGTGCCAGCAGCACTCGGACAGGGGGGACCGGGGAGCTGTTTTTT.

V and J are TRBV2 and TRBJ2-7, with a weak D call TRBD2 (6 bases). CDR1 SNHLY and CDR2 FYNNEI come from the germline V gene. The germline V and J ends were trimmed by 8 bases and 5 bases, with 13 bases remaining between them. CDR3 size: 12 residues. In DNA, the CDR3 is TGTGCCAGCGGTTATAGCGGCCACGAGCAGTACTTC. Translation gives CASGYSGHEQYF. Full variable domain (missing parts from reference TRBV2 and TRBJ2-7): EPEVTQTPSHQVTQMGQEVILRCVPISNHLYFYWYRQILGQKVEFLVSFYNNEISEKSEIFDDQFSVERPDGSNFTLKIRSTKLEDSAMYFCASGYSGHEQYFGPGTRLTVT.

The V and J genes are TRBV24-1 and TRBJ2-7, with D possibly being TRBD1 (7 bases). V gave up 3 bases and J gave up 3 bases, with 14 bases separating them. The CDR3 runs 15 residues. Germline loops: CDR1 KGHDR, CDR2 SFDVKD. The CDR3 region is CATSDAQGDFYEQYF. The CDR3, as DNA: TGTGCCACCAGTGATGCCCAGGGGGACTTCTACGAGCAGTACTTC.

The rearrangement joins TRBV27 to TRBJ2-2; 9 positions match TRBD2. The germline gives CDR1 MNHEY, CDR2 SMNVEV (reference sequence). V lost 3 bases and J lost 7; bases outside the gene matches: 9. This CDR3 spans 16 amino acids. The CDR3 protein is CASSFVSGSPNGELFF. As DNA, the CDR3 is TGTGCCAGCAGTTTCGTTAGCGGGAGTCCTAACGGGGAGCTGTTTTTT.

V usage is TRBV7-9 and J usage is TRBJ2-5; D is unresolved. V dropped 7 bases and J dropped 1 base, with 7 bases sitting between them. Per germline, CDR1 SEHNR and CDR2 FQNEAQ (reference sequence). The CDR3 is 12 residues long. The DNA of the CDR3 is TGTGCCAGCACGCTATCCCAAGAGACCCAGTACTTC. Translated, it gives CASTLSQETQYF.

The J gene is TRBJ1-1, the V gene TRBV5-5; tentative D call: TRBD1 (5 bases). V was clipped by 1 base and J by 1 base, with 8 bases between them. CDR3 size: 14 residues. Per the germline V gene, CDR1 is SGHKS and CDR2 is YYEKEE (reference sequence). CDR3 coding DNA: TGTGCCAGCAGCTTGTGGCAGGGGAACACTGAAGCTTTCTTT. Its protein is CASSLWQGNTEAFF.

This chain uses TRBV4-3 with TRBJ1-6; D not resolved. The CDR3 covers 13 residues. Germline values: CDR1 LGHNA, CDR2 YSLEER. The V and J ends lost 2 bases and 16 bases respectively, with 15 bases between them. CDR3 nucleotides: TGCGCCAGCAGCCAACCGGGGTCCGACATTCTCCACTTT. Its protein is CASSQPGSDILHF.

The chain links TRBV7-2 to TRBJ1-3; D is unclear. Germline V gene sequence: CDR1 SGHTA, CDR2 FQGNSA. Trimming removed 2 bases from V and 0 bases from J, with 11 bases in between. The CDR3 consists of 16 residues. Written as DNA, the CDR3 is TGTGCCAGCAGCTTAAACTCACGCGACTCTGGAAACACCATATATTTT. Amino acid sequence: CASSLNSRDSGNTIYF.

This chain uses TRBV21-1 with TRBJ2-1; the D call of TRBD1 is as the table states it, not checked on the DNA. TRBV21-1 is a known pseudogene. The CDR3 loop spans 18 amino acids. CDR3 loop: CASSTSPWWTGRNNEQFF. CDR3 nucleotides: TGTGCCAGCAGCACCTCTCCATGGTGGACAGGGCGAAACAATGAGCAGTTCTTC.

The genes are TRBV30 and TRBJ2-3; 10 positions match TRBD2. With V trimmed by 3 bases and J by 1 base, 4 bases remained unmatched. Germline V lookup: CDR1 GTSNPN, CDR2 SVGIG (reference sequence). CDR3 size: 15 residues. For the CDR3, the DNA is TGTGCCTGGAGGCGGACTAGCGGAGGCACAGATACGCAGTATTTT. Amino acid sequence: CAWRRTSGGTDTQYF. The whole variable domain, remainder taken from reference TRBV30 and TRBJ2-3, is SQTIHQWPATLVQPVGSPLSLECTVEGTSNPNLYWYRQAAGRGLQLLFYSVGIGQISSEVPQNLSASRPQDRQFILSSKKLLLSDSGFYLCAWRRTSGGTDTQYFGPGTRLTVL.

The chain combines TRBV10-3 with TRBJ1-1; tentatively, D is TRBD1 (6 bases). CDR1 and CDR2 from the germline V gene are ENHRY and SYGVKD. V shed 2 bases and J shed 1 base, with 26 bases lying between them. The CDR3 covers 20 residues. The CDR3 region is CAISEGPNSLQGPRNTEAFF. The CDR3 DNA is TGTGCCATCAGTGAGGGTCCCAATTCCTTACAGGGCCCGAGGAACACTGAAGCTTTCTTT.

CDR3 nucleotides: TGTGCCAGTAGAACAGGACAGGGGGGAGTCTATGGCTACACCTTC. Residues: CASRTGQGGVYGYTF. This chain uses TRBV19 with TRBJ1-2, with 10 positions matching TRBD1. Germline CDR1 LNHDA, CDR2 SQIVND (reference sequence). The V and J ends lost 6 bases and 4 bases, in that order; junction bases with no gene match: 8. The CDR3 totals 15 residues.

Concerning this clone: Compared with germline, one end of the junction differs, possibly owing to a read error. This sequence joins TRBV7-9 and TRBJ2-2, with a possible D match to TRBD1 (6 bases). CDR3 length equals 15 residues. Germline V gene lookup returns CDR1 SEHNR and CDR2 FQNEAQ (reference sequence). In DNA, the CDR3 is TGTGCCAGCACCTTAAGGGGGAAGGAGGACGGGGAGCTGTTTTTT. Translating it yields CASTLRGKEDGELFF. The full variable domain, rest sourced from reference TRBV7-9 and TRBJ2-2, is DTGVSQNPRHKITKRGQNVTFRCDPISEHNRLYWYRQTLGQGPEFLTYFQNEAQLEKSRLLSDRFSAERPKGSFSTLEIQRTEQGDSAMYLCASTLRGKEDGELFFGEGSRLTVL.

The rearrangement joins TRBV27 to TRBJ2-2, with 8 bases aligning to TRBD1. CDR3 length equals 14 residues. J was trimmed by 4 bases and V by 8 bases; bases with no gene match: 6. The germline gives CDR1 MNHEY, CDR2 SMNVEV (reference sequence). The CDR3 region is CASQDRDGTGELFF. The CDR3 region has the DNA TGTGCCAGCCAGGACAGGGACGGCACCGGGGAGCTGTTTTTT.

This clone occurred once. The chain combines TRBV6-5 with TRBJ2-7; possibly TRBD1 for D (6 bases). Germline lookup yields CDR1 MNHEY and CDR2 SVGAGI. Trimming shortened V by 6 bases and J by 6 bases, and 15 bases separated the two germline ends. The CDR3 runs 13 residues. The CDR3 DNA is TGTGCCAGCAGGGTAGGATTACAGGGCGAGCAGTACTTC. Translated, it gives CASRVGLQGEQYF.

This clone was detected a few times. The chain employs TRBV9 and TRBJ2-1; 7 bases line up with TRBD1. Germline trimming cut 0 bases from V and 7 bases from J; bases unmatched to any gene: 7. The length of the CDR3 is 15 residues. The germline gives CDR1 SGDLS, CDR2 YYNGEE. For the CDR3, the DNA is TGTGCCAGCAGCGTAGGAGGGGGCCACGGGAATGAGCAGTTCTTC. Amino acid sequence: CASSVGGGHGNEQFF.

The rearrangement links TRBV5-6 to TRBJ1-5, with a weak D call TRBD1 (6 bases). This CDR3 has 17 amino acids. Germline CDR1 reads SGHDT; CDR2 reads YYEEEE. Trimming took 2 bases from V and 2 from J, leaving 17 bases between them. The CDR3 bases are TGTGCCAGCAGCTTACGGCAGGGGTGGGGCGGCAATCAGCCCCAGCATTTT. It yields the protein CASSLRQGWGGNQPQHF.

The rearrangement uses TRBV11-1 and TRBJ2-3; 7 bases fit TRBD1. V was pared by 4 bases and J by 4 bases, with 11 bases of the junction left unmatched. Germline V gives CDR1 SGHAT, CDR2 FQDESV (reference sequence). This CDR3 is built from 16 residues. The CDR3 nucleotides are TGTGCCAGCAGCTCAAGAGGACAGGCGACCTCAGATACGCAGTATTTT. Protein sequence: CASSSRGQATSDTQYF.

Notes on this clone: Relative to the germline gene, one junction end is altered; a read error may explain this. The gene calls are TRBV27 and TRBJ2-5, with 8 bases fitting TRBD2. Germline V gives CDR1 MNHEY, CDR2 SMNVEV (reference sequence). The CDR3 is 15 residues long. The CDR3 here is CASGFAGGVGETQYF. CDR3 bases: TGTGCCAGCGGTTTCGCCGGGGGGGTAGGAGAGACCCAGTACTTC.

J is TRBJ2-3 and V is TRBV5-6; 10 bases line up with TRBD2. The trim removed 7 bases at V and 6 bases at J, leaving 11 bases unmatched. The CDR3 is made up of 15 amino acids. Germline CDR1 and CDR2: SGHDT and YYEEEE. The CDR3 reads CASVALAGAGDTQYF. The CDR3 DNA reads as TGTGCCAGCGTCGCCCTAGCGGGGGCTGGGGATACGCAGTATTTT.

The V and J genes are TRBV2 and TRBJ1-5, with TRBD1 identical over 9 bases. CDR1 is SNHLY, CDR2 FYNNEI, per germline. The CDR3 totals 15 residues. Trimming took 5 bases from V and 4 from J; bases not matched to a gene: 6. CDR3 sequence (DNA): TGTGCCAGCAGTTTTTTAGGGACAGGGAATCAGCCCCAGCATTTT. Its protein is CASSFLGTGNQPQHF.

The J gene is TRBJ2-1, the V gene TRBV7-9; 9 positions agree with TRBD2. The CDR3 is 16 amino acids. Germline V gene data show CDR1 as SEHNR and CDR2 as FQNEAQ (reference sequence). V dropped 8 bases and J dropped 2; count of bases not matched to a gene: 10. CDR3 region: CASERAGGRTYNEQFF. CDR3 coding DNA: TGTGCCAGCGAGAGGGCGGGAGGGAGGACCTACAATGAGCAGTTCTTC.